This passage covers 5 T cell receptor beta chains from one sample sequenced in a study of blood T cell repertoires in COVID-19. Measured with immunoSEQ multiplex PCR; TCRdb has only the in-frame clones, and not every one. The repertoire holds roughly 300,000 clones, with approximately 91% as singletons. Input material: PBMCs or T cells enriched from blood (not recorded which). These receptors originate from a middle-aged woman with acute COVID-19.

The chain joins TRBV6-5 to TRBJ2-3; 7 bases match TRBD2. This CDR3 has 15 residues. Trimming took 5 bases from V and 0 from J; bases not matched to a gene: 5. Germline V gives CDR1 MNHEY, CDR2 SVGAGI. DNA for the CDR3: TGTGCCAGCAGTCGGACTAGAAGTAGCACAGATACGCAGTATTTT. It yields the protein CASSRTRSSTDTQYF.

This rearrangement joins TRBV30 to TRBJ1-2; perhaps TRBD1 as D (5 bases). Germline assignment: CDR1 GTSNPN and CDR2 SVGIG (reference sequence). CDR3 length equals 14 residues. The DNA of the CDR3 is TGTGCGAGGAGGGAGAGGGGATGGGACTATGGCTACACCTTC. It encodes CARRERGWDYGYTF.

The chain carries TRBV28 and TRBJ1-6; 7 bases match TRBD1. V lost 3 bases and J lost 9; bases outside the gene matches: 5. In germline, CDR1 is MDHEN, CDR2 SYDVKM. The CDR3 is 14 residues long. CDR3 sequence (DNA): TGTGCCAGCAGTTTTAGGGGGCCAAGTTCACCCCTCCACTTT. This codes for CASSFRGPSSPLHF.

The V call is TRBV6-5, the J call TRBJ2-3; tentatively, D is TRBD1 (5 bases). Between the trimmed V and J ends, which lost 6 bases and 0 bases, there was a span of 13 bases. The germline V gene has CDR1 MNHEY and CDR2 SVGAGI. The CDR3 loop spans 15 amino acids. CDR3 bases: TGTGCCAGCAGCAAGGGGCTCCAGAGCACAGATACGCAGTATTTT. It yields the protein CASSKGLQSTDTQYF.

The chain joins TRBV6-5 to TRBJ1-1, with 7 bases aligning to TRBD1. Germline V gene data show CDR1 as MNHEY and CDR2 as SVGAGI. The trim removed 2 bases at V and 7 bases at J, leaving 4 bases unmatched. The CDR3 is 13 amino acids. CDR3 region: CASSYDRQGEAFF. CDR3 nucleotides: TGTGCCAGCAGTTACGATAGACAGGGTGAAGCTTTCTTT.